What follows describes a single TCR beta chain. Its antigen is currently unknown. The source of the sample is a study of T cell clusters in autoimmune cytopenias. Study-level results: TRB repertoire shifts in secondary cytopenia and chronic lymphocytic leukemia mostly reflected lymphoma, not autoimmunity.

CDR1 is DFQATT and CDR2 is SNEGSKA in the germline V gene (reference sequence). The CDR3 is 14 amino acids. Multiplex touch-down PCR amplified TRB using TRB-A and TRB-B pools in one tube. TCRdb reprocessed the multiplex PCR reads, keeping one entry per CDR3 protein, no DNA. The sample's table shows some 4,000 distinct CDR3 sequences. TRB amplification used 250 ng of peripheral blood genomic DNA. The data also belong to a second study, concerning T cell repertoires in aging, cancer and after chemotherapy. That source adds: Clear clonal overlap appeared across healthy donor samples taken over several months to years. Untreated cancer patients had significantly lower blood TCR diversity than age-matched healthy donors.

This clonotype was obtained from a human donor in good health. The chain uses TRBV20-1 and TRBJ2-7; the D call from TCRdb, TRBD2, cannot be confirmed without DNA. Sequencing was carried out using peripheral blood. The CDR3 spells CSARHSGSPYEQYF.